The 24 T cell receptor beta chains listed next were all sequenced from one sample in a study of cytomegalovirus exposure and HLA in healthy donors. Primers for the PCR totalled 60 Vbeta and 13 Jbeta. TCRdb's copy holds only in-frame clones and misses some; the assay was immunoSEQ multiplex PCR. The data hold some 100,000 clones, with roughly three quarters observed a single time. Input material: PBMCs. The origin of the receptors is a woman aged 40 to 49 in good health and CMV-seropositive.

This clone was found many times. V is TRBV7-9 and J is TRBJ2-7, with 7 bases that match TRBD1. Germline lookup yields CDR1 SEHNR and CDR2 FQNEAQ (reference sequence). J gave up 5 bases and V 1 base, and 11 bases lay outside the gene matches. The length of the CDR3 is 16 residues. The CDR3 DNA reads TGTGCCAGCAGCTTAGAGACAGGGACCCGCGAGCACGAGCAGTACTTC. Its translation is CASSLETGTREHEQYF. The complete variable domain, with remaining parts taken from reference TRBV7-9 and TRBJ2-7, reads DTGVSQNPRHKITKRGQNVTFRCDPISEHNRLYWYRQTLGQGPEFLTYFQNEAQLEKSRLLSDRFSAERPKGSFSTLEIQRTEQGDSAMYLCASSLETGTREHEQYFGPGTRLTVT.

The chain links TRBV14 to TRBJ1-3, with D unresolved. The CDR3 has 12 amino acids. Germline-derived CDR1 and CDR2 are SGHDN and FVKESK. The V and J ends lost 4 bases and 7 bases respectively, with 8 bases between them. CDR3 loop: CASSPTSNTIYF. The CDR3 nucleotides read TGTGCCAGCAGCCCAACTTCGAACACCATATATTTT.

The chain employs TRBV27 and TRBJ1-6; 11 nucleotides agree with TRBD1. CDR3 size: 16 residues. V was clipped by 2 bases and J by 9 bases; unmatched bases: 6. The germline V gene encodes CDR1 MNHEY and CDR2 SMNVEV (reference sequence). The CDR3 sequence is CASSLRRTGGISPLHF. CDR3 coding DNA: TGTGCCAGCAGTTTACGACGGACAGGGGGCATTTCACCCCTCCACTTT.

V usage is TRBV4-2 and J usage is TRBJ2-7; TRBD1 is a possible D gene (5 bases). This CDR3 is 14 amino acids long. The ends were cut back, 0 bases at V and 7 bases at J, with 13 bases in the middle. Per germline, CDR1 LGHNA and CDR2 YNFKEQ. DNA for the CDR3: TGTGCCAGCAGCCAAGACAAGGGGAAATCGGAGCAGTACTTC. It translates to CASSQDKGKSEQYF.

This chain uses TRBV30 with TRBJ2-5, with 8 bases identical to TRBD1. Trimming removed 5 bases from V and 6 bases from J; junction bases left unmatched: 5. Germline CDR1 GTSNPN, CDR2 SVGIG (reference sequence). This CDR3 is built from 12 residues. The CDR3 sequence: CAWEQGGKTQYF. Here the CDR3 DNA reads TGTGCCTGGGAACAGGGGGGAAAGACCCAGTACTTC.

On this clone: This sample includes further DNA sequences coding for the same CDR3. The chain recombines TRBV7-6 with TRBJ2-5, with TRBD1 matching over 9 bases. Trimming removed 5 bases from V and 4 bases from J; junction bases left unmatched: 2. Germline V CDR1 and CDR2: SGHVS, FNYEAQ. The CDR3 sequence is 13 residues long. CDR3 coding DNA: TGTGCCAGCAGCCCGGGACAGGGAGAGACCCAGTACTTC. This codes for CASSPGQGETQYF.

This chain joins TRBV30 and TRBJ1-2; D is perhaps TRBD1 (5 bases). V lost 1 base and J lost 7, with 13 bases in between. The CDR3 covers 13 residues. Germline CDR1 and CDR2: GTSNPN and SVGIG (reference sequence). The CDR3 DNA sequence: TGTGCCTGGAGTGGCAAGGGGTTCCCTGGCTACACCTTC. It codes for CAWSGKGFPGYTF.

The J gene is TRBJ2-5, the V gene TRBV7-8; D is perhaps TRBD1 (6 bases). V was shortened by 3 bases and J by 5 bases, with 10 bases between the two germline ends. CDR1 SGHVS and CDR2 FQNEAQ come from the germline V gene. The CDR3 length is 13 residues. CDR3 protein: CASSFGQGETQYF. CDR3 DNA: TGTGCCAGCAGCTTTGGGCAGGGGGAGACCCAGTACTTC.

This clone was picked up one time. The rearrangement links TRBV15 to TRBJ1-4; 7 nucleotides match TRBD1. With V trimmed by 7 bases and J by 7 bases, 15 bases remained unmatched. CDR1 and CDR2 (germline): LNHNV, YYDKDF (reference sequence). The CDR3 consists of 16 residues. CDR3 region: CATKSGGSLPSEKLFF. The CDR3 nucleotides are TGTGCCACCAAATCAGGGGGGAGCCTCCCAAGTGAAAAACTGTTTTTT.

This chain uses TRBV4-1 with TRBJ2-7, with a weak D call TRBD2 (6 bases). CDR3 length: 15 residues. V dropped 2 bases and J dropped 3 bases, with 14 bases sitting between them. Germline values: CDR1 MGHRA, CDR2 YSYEKL. CDR3 region: CASSQPRGGFYEQYF. CDR3 in DNA: TGCGCCAGCAGCCAACCCCGAGGAGGGTTCTACGAGCAGTACTTC.

The rearrangement joins TRBV29-1 to TRBJ1-2; 7 bases match TRBD1. Losses at the gene ends were 7 bases for V and 3 bases for J; bases not matched to a gene: 5. Germline-derived CDR1 and CDR2 are SQVTM and ANQGSEA. The CDR3 runs to 12 residues. The CDR3 here is CSARTGDYGYTF. The CDR3 nucleotides are TGCAGCGCGAGAACAGGGGACTATGGCTACACCTTC.

J is TRBJ2-5 and V is TRBV6-4; 7 bases agree with TRBD1. Trimming removed 3 bases from V and 2 bases from J; junction bases left unmatched: 6. The CDR3 runs 15 residues. Germline V gives CDR1 MRHNA, CDR2 SNTAGT. Here the CDR3 DNA reads TGTGCCAGCAGTGATTCGGGACAGATACAAGAGACCCAGTACTTC. This sequence encodes CASSDSGQIQETQYF.

This rearrangement joins TRBV5-1 to TRBJ2-7; 7 bases fit TRBD1. V was pared by 0 bases and J by 2 bases, with 2 bases of the junction left unmatched. Germline assignment: CDR1 SGHRS and CDR2 YFSETQ. This CDR3 is built from 14 residues. CDR3: CASSLGDSTYEQYF. In DNA form, the CDR3 reads TGCGCCAGCAGCTTGGGGGACAGCACCTACGAGCAGTACTTC.

This chain connects TRBV5-1 to TRBJ2-5; the D gene is possibly TRBD1 (6 bases). V was trimmed by 2 bases and J by 5 bases, leaving 13 bases between them. CDR3 length: 14 residues. Per the germline V gene, CDR1 is SGHRS and CDR2 is YFSETQ. CDR3 bases: TGCGCCAGCAGCTTTCAGGGGTTAGGGGAGACCCAGTACTTC. Its translation is CASSFQGLGETQYF.

V is TRBV2 and J is TRBJ2-6; TRBD1 matches 7 bases. Germline CDR1 reads SNHLY; CDR2 reads FYNNEI. The J segment lost 4 bases and the V segment lost 6 bases, leaving 6 bases of the junction unmatched. The CDR3 is 15 amino acids. The CDR3 coding sequence is TGTGCCAGCAGCGTAACGGACAGGGGGGCCAACGTCCTGACTTTC. Translated: CASSVTDRGANVLTF.

The chain employs TRBV4-1 and TRBJ1-4; tentative D call: TRBD1 (6 bases). Germline lookup yields CDR1 MGHRA and CDR2 YSYEKL. The germline V and J ends were trimmed by 0 bases and 8 bases, with 13 bases remaining between them. The CDR3 totals 15 residues. The CDR3 region is CASSQERGFGEKLFF. The CDR3 DNA is TGCGCCAGCAGCCAAGAAAGGGGGTTTGGGGAAAAACTGTTTTTT.

The V gene is TRBV4-1, the J gene TRBJ2-7, with 12 bases aligning to TRBD1. With 3 bases clipped from V and 7 bases from J, the junction kept 7 bases outside the gene matches. In germline, CDR1 is MGHRA, CDR2 YSYEKL. This CDR3 has 15 amino acids. CDR3 protein: CASSQPRDRGLEQYF. Here the CDR3 DNA reads TGCGCCAGCAGCCAGCCCCGGGACAGGGGGCTTGAGCAGTACTTC.

The chain joins TRBV21-1 to TRBJ1-5; the table assigns TRBD1, which was not confirmed against the DNA. TRBV21-1 has pseudogene status. There are 16 residues in the CDR3. The CDR3 spells CASSQSAHRFNQPQHF. CDR3 nucleotide sequence: TGTGCCAGCAGTCAGTCAGCGCACAGGTTCAATCAGCCCCAGCATTTT.

In this sample, this clone turned up once. The chain carries TRBV2 and TRBJ2-6; D remains ambiguous. This CDR3 spans 16 amino acids. Germline-derived CDR1 and CDR2 are SNHLY and FYNNEI. The V end was cut by 10 bases, the J end by 0 bases, with 16 bases between. CDR3 nucleotides: TGTGCCACCCGAAGAGGCGGAGTCTCTGGGGCCAACGTCCTGACTTTC. This gives the protein CATRRGGVSGANVLTF.

The chain joins TRBV4-2 to TRBJ2-5, with TRBD2 identical over 9 bases. V lost 4 bases and J lost 4; bases outside the gene matches: 10. CDR3 size: 16 residues. Germline lookup yields CDR1 LGHNA and CDR2 YNFKEQ. The CDR3 here is CASSPFGSGGLETQYF. CDR3 DNA sequence: TGTGCCAGCAGCCCCTTCGGGAGCGGGGGGCTAGAGACCCAGTACTTC.

The chain has TRBV21-1 and TRBJ1-2. TRBV21-1 is a documented pseudogene. The CDR3 totals 15 residues. The CDR3 reads CASRPPDLTGNGYTF. In DNA, the CDR3 is TGTGCCAGCAGGCCCCCGGACTTAACCGGGAATGGCTACACCTTC.

The V and J genes are TRBV28 and TRBJ2-7, with 9 bases lining up with TRBD1. Germline CDR1 reads MDHEN; CDR2 reads SYDVKM. V lost 3 bases, J lost 4 bases, and 7 bases stayed unmatched. The CDR3 is 15 amino acids. CDR3 bases: TGTGCCAGCAGTTTTGGTGGGACAGGGACTTACGAGCAGTACTTC. Residues: CASSFGGTGTYEQYF.

The gene calls are TRBV19 and TRBJ1-2; D gene unclear. V lost 7 bases and J 0 bases, leaving 12 bases between the germline ends. This CDR3 spans 14 amino acids. CDR1 LNHDA and CDR2 SQIVND come from the germline V gene (reference sequence). CDR3 sequence reads: CASTPTTANYGYTF. The CDR3 nucleotides are TGTGCCAGTACCCCTACCACAGCTAACTATGGCTACACCTTC.

This clone appeared once. The J gene is TRBJ2-2, the V gene TRBV5-1; 8 nucleotides match TRBD2. CDR3 size: 17 residues. With 2 bases clipped from V and 1 base from J, the junction kept 7 bases outside the gene matches. Germline V gene data show CDR1 as SGHRS and CDR2 as YFSETQ. The CDR3 nucleotides read TGCGCCAGCAGCTTCCCAGCGGGGGCTATGAACACCGGGGAGCTGTTTTTT. Translation: CASSFPAGAMNTGELFF.